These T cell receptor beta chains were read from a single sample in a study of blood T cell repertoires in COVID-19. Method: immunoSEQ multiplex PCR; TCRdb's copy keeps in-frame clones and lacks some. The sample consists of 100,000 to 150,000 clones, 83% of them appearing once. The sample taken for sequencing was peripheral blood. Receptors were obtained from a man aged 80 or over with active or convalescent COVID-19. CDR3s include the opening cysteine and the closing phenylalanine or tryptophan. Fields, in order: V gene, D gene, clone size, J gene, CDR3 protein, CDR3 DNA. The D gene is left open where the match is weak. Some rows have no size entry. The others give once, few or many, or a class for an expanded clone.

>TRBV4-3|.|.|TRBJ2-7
CASSQFQASYEQYF
TGCGCCAGCAGCCAGTTCCAGGCCTCCTACGAGCAGTACTTC
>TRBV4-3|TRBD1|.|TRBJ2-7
CASSQRGTGTYEQYF
TGCGCCAGCAGCCAGAGAGGGACAGGAACCTACGAGCAGTACTTC
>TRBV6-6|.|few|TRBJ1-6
CASSYSEDNSPLHF
TGTGCCAGCAGTTACTCGGAGGATAATTCACCCCTCCACTTT
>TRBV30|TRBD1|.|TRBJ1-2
CAASGTGGLGGYTF
TGTGCCGCCTCCGGGACAGGGGGCCTTGGTGGCTACACCTTC
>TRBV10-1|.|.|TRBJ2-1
CATQDFEQFF
TGCGCCACACAGGATTTCGAGCAGTTCTTC
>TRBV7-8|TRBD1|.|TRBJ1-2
CASSLTGGETNVYGYTF
TGTGCCAGCAGCTTGACAGGGGGAGAAACTAATGTGTATGGCTACACCTTC
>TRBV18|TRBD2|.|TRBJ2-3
CASSPPGLAGSTDTQYF
TGTGCCAGCTCACCCCCTGGACTAGCGGGGAGCACAGATACGCAGTATTTT
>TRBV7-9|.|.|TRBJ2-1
CASSSKTSLEQFF
TGTGCCAGCAGCTCGAAAACTAGTCTTGAGCAGTTCTTC
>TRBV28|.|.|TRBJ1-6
CASRGGPNSPLHF
TGTGCCAGCAGGGGGGGTCCTAATTCACCCCTCCACTTT
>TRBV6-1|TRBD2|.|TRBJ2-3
CASSEASSGDADTQYF
TGTGCCAGCAGTGAAGCATCTAGCGGGGACGCAGATACGCAGTATTTT
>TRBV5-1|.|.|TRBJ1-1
CASSLSDGGTEAFF
TGCGCCAGCAGCTTATCGGACGGGGGCACTGAAGCTTTCTTT
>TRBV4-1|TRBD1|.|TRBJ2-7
CASSQRQGDFYEQYF
TGCGCCAGCAGCCAGCGACAGGGCGACTTCTACGAGCAGTACTTC
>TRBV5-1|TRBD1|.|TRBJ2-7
CASSFTGAGSSYEQYF
TGCGCCAGCAGCTTCACAGGGGCCGGTAGCTCCTACGAGCAGTACTTC
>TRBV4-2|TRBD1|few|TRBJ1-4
CASSPTGGREKLFF
TGTGCCAGCAGCCCGACAGGGGGTCGTGAAAAACTGTTTTTT
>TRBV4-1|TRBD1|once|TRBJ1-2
CASSQAGTANYGYTF
TGCGCCAGCAGCCAAGCCGGGACAGCTAACTATGGCTACACCTTC
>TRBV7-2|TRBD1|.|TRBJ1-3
CASSFGTGYSGNTIYF
TGTGCCAGCAGCTTCGGGACAGGGTACTCTGGAAACACCATATATTTT
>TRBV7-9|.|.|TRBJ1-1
CASQEAEGLRTEAFF
TGTGCCAGCCAGGAAGCGGAGGGGCTAAGAACTGAAGCTTTCTTT
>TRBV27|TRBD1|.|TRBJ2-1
CASSLGTGGENEQFF
TGTGCCAGCAGTTTAGGGACAGGGGGCGAAAATGAGCAGTTCTTC
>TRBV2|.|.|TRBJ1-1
CASRRENTEAFF
TGTGCCAGCAGGAGGGAAAACACTGAAGCTTTCTTT
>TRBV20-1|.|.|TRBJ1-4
CSASTGGGEKLFF
TGCAGTGCTAGTACGGGGGGAGGTGAAAAACTGTTTTTT
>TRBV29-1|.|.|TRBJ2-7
CSVEGCQWYEQYF
TGCAGCGTTGAAGGCTGTCAGTGGTACGAGCAGTACTTC
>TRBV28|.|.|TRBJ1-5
CASSQGLNGDQPQHF
TGTGCCAGCAGCCAGGGCCTCAACGGCGATCAGCCCCAGCATTTT
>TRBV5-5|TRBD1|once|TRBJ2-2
CASGVQGSSGELFF
TGTGCCAGCGGGGTACAGGGGTCGTCCGGGGAGCTGTTTTTT
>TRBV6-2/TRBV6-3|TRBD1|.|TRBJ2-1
CASIPGTAYNEQFF
TGTGCCAGCATCCCCGGGACAGCTTACAATGAGCAGTTCTTC
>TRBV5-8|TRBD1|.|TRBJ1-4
CASSLGQGSTNEKLFF
TGTGCCAGCAGCCTTGGACAGGGCAGTACTAATGAAAAACTGTTTTTT
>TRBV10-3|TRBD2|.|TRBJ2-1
CAIRPTSGGMYEQFF
TGTGCCATCAGGCCCACTAGCGGGGGTATGTATGAGCAGTTCTTC
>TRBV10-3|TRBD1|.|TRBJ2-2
CAQGAGRTGELFF
TGTGCCCAGGGGGCGGGGAGGACCGGGGAGCTGTTTTTT
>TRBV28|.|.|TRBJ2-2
CASSPIRPGDTGELFF
TGTGCCAGCAGTCCAATCCGGCCGGGTGACACCGGGGAGCTGTTTTTT
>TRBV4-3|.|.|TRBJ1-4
CASSQDRTGREKLFF
TGCGCCAGCAGCCAAGATAGGACGGGAAGGGAAAAACTGTTTTTT
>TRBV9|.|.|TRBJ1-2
CASSVAGFGGYTF
TGTGCCAGCAGCGTAGCAGGGTTCGGTGGCTACACCTTC
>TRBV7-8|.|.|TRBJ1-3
CASSLAPIGNTIYF
TGTGCCAGCAGCTTAGCCCCCATTGGAAACACCATATATTTT
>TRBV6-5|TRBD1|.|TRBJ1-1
CASSSRTAGGEAFF
TGTGCCAGCAGTTCCCGGACGGCAGGGGGGGAAGCTTTCTTT
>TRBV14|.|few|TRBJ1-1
CASSQGSRGEAFF
TGTGCCAGCAGCCAAGGGAGCAGGGGAGAAGCTTTCTTT
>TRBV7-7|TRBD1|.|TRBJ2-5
CASSQDRGETQYF
TGTGCCAGCAGCCAGGACAGGGGGGAGACCCAGTACTTC
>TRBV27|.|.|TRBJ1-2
CASSQQKGPQGGYTF
TGTGCCAGCAGCCAGCAAAAGGGGCCGCAAGGAGGCTACACCTTC
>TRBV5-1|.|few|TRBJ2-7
CASRETGLDEQYF
TGCGCCAGCAGGGAAACAGGGCTCGACGAGCAGTACTTC
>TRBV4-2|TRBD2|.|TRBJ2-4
CASSQDEAVAGGKNIQYF
TGTGCCAGCAGCCAAGATGAAGCGGTAGCGGGGGGGAAAAACATTCAGTACTTC
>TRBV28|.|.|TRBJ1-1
CASGGGASTEAFF
TGTGCCAGCGGCGGGGGGGCGAGTACTGAAGCTTTCTTT
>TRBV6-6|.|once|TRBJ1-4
CASSQNGSGEKLFF
TGTGCCAGCAGCCAAAACGGGTCAGGGGAAAAACTGTTTTTT
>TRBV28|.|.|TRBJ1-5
CASSLLITDQPQHF
TGTGCCAGCAGTTTACTCATAACTGATCAGCCCCAGCATTTT
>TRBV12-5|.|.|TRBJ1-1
CASGFGLTEAFF
TGTGCTAGTGGTTTTGGACTTACGGAGGCTTTCTTT
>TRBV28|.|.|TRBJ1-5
CASSLWQGHQPQHF
TGTGCCAGCAGTTTGTGGCAGGGGCATCAGCCCCAGCATTTT
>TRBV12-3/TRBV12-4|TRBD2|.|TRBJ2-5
CASRSSGRETQYF
TGTGCCAGCAGATCCAGCGGGAGGGAGACCCAGTACTTC
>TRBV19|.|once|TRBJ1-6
CASSTTGSGSPLHF
TGTGCCAGTAGCACCACAGGGTCCGGCTCACCCCTCCACTTT
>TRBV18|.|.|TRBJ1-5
CASSPNPSQPQHF
TGTGCCAGCTCACCAAACCCCAGTCAGCCCCAGCATTTT
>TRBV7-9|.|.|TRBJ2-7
CASSFTTDYEQYF
TGTGCCAGCAGCTTTACGACAGACTACGAGCAGTACTTC
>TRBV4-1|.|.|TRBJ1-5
CASSQDVGDYSNQPQHF
TGCGCCAGCAGCCAAGATGTCGGGGATTATAGCAATCAGCCCCAGCATTTT
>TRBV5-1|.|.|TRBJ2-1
CASSSEISSYNEQFF
TGCGCCAGCTCGTCGGAGATCAGCTCCTACAATGAGCAGTTCTTC
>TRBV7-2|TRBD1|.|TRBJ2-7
CASSLLRGYEQYF
TGTGCCAGCAGCTTACTCAGGGGGTACGAGCAGTACTTC
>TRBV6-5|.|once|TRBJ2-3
CASRDSLTDTQYF
TGTGCCAGCAGAGACTCCCTCACAGATACGCAGTATTTT
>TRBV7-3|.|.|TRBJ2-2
CASSPSGGGLIGELFF
TGTGCCAGCAGCCCTTCGGGAGGGGGCCTAATCGGGGAGCTGTTTTTT
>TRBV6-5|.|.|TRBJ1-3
CASSYSRGSGGNTIYF
TGTGCCAGCAGTTACTCAAGGGGAAGTGGTGGAAACACCATATATTTT
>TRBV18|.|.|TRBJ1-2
CASSPGRESGYTF
TGTGCCAGCTCACCAGGCAGGGAATCTGGCTACACCTTC
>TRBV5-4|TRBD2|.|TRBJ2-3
CASSLGGAGGSDTQYF
TGTGCCAGCAGCCTCGGGGGAGCGGGGGGGTCAGATACGCAGTATTTT